This T cell receptor beta chain stems from a study of blood T cell repertoires in COVID-19. V lost 2 bases and J lost 6, with 10 bases in between. In germline, CDR1 is SGHAT, CDR2 FQNNGV. The CDR3 extends over 14 amino acids. TCRdb's copy holds only in-frame clones and misses some; the assay was immunoSEQ multiplex PCR. This table holds some 460,000 clones, 70% to 90% found once. Sequences were obtained from PBMCs or T cells enriched from blood (not recorded which). The TCR originated in a young woman with acute COVID-19. The chain employs TRBV11-2 and TRBJ1-4, with a possible D match to TRBD1 (5 bases). The CDR3 region is CASSLRRQHEKLFF. CDR3 in DNA: TGTGCCAGCAGCTTAAGACGACAGCATGAAAAACTGTTTTTT.